The next 31 T cell receptor beta chains were all read from a single sample in a study of T cells expressing NK-cell markers. TCRdb reprocessed the 5' RACE reads and reports one entry per CDR3 protein, with no DNA. In all, the sample yields some 410,000 distinct CDR3 sequences. The sequencing sample was made of blood T cells: a sorted CD56 or NKG2C T cell subset, CD4+ or CD8+ T cells, or bulk PBMC T cells (not recorded which). These receptors originate from a woman aged 18-69 years in good health.

CDR3 sequence reads: CASSYADRGALNTEAFF. The rearrangement joins TRBV6-5 to TRBJ1-1; TCRdb's D call, TRBD1, is unchecked because there is no DNA. CDR1 MNHEY and CDR2 SVGAGI come from the germline V gene. The CDR3 loop spans 17 amino acids.

The CDR3 here is CSARLLAGKYEQYF. This chain uses TRBV20-1 with TRBJ2-7; with no DNA, the TCRdb D assignment of TRBD2 cannot be verified. CDR1 is DFQATT, CDR2 SNEGSKA, per germline (reference sequence). The CDR3 totals 14 residues.

This CDR3 is CASSPGTGGYQPQHF. This chain joins TRBV12-3 or TRBV12-4 and TRBJ1-5; with no DNA, the TCRdb D assignment of TRBD1 cannot be verified. This CDR3 region has 15 residues.

This chain connects TRBV12-3 or TRBV12-4 to TRBJ2-1; TCRdb picks TRBD1, but there is no DNA to check that call. This CDR3 region has 12 residues. The CDR3 sequence is CASSPTGNEQFF.

The chain carries TRBV7-6 and TRBJ1-4; TCRdb selects TRBD1, and the lack of DNA leaves this call unchecked. Germline lookup yields CDR1 SGHVS and CDR2 FNYEAQ. CDR3 length: 17 amino acids. The CDR3 is CASSANSDTLPNEKLFF.

The V call is TRBV12-3 or TRBV12-4, the J call TRBJ2-1; TCRdb gives TRBD1 as the D gene, but with no DNA this cannot be confirmed. The CDR3 sequence is 15 residues long. CDR3 amino acids: CASTQGGPTYNEQFF.

The rearrangement links TRBV20-1 to TRBJ2-7. There are 14 residues in the CDR3. Germline V gives CDR1 DFQATT, CDR2 SNEGSKA (reference sequence). The CDR3 here is CSARDLGELYEQYF.

V and J are TRBV27 and TRBJ2-5; TCRdb selects TRBD2, and the lack of DNA leaves this call unchecked. The germline CDR1 and CDR2 sequences are MNHEY and SMNVEV (reference sequence). The CDR3 loop spans 15 amino acids. This CDR3 is CASSLSLAEQETQYF.

CDR3 loop: CASSFTPGELFF. The chain employs TRBV12-3 or TRBV12-4 and TRBJ2-2. The CDR3 covers 12 residues.

This sequence joins TRBV18 and TRBJ2-2; the D gene TCRdb calls, TRBD1, cannot be checked with no DNA. The CDR3 length is 17 residues. In germline, CDR1 is KGHSH, CDR2 LQKENI. The CDR3 protein is CASSPRPGQMNTGELFF.

The V gene is TRBV11-2, the J gene TRBJ2-1. The CDR3 is made up of 15 amino acids. Germline V gene sequence: CDR1 SGHAT, CDR2 FQNNGV. The CDR3 sequence: CASSLENLSYNEQFF.

CDR3 in amino acids: CASSLLTGRVFEQFF. This sequence joins TRBV19 and TRBJ2-1; the TRBD1 assignment by TCRdb is unverifiable without DNA. The CDR3 is made up of 15 amino acids. Germline V gene sequence: CDR1 LNHDA, CDR2 SQIVND (reference sequence). Looking up the rest from reference TRBV19 and TRBJ2-1 gives the full variable domain: DGGITQSPKYLFRKEGQNVTLSCEQNLNHDAMYWYRQDPGQGLRLIYYSQIVNDFQKGDIAEGYSVSREKKESFPLTVTSAQKNPTAFYLCASSLLTGRVFEQFFGPGTRLTVL.

The CDR3 is CASSLAPGSIYNEQFF. The V and J genes are TRBV7-2 and TRBJ2-1; there is no DNA to check the TCRdb D call of TRBD1. The CDR3 consists of 16 residues. CDR1 and CDR2 (germline): SGHTA, FQGNSA.

This rearrangement joins TRBV20-1 to TRBJ1-2; TCRdb returns TRBD1, unconfirmable since there is no DNA. Germline V gene sequence: CDR1 DFQATT, CDR2 SNEGSKA (reference sequence). The CDR3 sequence is 13 residues long. The CDR3 reads CSARDEPGDGYTF.

The chain combines TRBV18 with TRBJ2-1; TCRdb designates TRBD1, a call that cannot be tested without DNA. The CDR3 has 15 residues. Germline assignment: CDR1 KGHSH and CDR2 LQKENI. CDR3 amino acids: CASSPSQGSYNEQFF.

The chain links TRBV20-1 to TRBJ1-1; the TCRdb D gene call, TRBD1, has no DNA to confirm it. Per the germline V gene, CDR1 is DFQATT and CDR2 is SNEGSKA (reference sequence). The CDR3 covers 13 residues. CDR3 residues: CGSTGTGDTEAFF.

The chain couples TRBV30 to TRBJ1-3; TCRdb returns TRBD1, unconfirmable since there is no DNA. The V gene's germline CDR1 is GTSNPN and CDR2 SVGIG (reference sequence). CDR3 length equals 15 residues. CDR3 region: CAWSVRTGYTGTIYF.

The chain links TRBV6-4 to TRBJ2-3; TCRdb picks TRBD1, but there is no DNA to check that call. Looked up from germline, CDR1 is MRHNA and CDR2 is SNTAGT. The length of the CDR3 is 14 residues. The CDR3 is CASSDAGGTDTQYF.

The gene calls are TRBV6-5 and TRBJ2-5; the D call from TCRdb, TRBD1, cannot be confirmed without DNA. The CDR3 has 16 residues. In germline, CDR1 is MNHEY, CDR2 SVGAGI. The CDR3 loop is CASSYSAGGLRETQYF.

This chain connects TRBV4-1 to TRBJ2-3; the TCRdb D gene call, TRBD1, has no DNA to confirm it. Germline CDR1 MGHRA, CDR2 YSYEKL. This CDR3 comprises 16 residues. The chain's CDR3 is CASSQGSGQATDTQYF.

The genes are TRBV6-5 and TRBJ2-1; TCRdb's assignment of TRBD2 cannot be checked, as there is no DNA. The germline V gene encodes CDR1 MNHEY and CDR2 SVGAGI. This CDR3 is 16 amino acids long. The CDR3 sequence is CASSYPSGDGYNEQFF.

This chain joins TRBV7-9 and TRBJ1-1; TCRdb's D call, TRBD1, is unchecked because there is no DNA. This CDR3 contains 16 residues. CDR1 is SEHNR and CDR2 is FQNEAQ in the germline V gene (reference sequence). The CDR3 loop reads CASRSAQGTKNTEAFF.

The rearrangement uses TRBV27 and TRBJ1-1; TCRdb gives TRBD1 as the D gene, but with no DNA this cannot be confirmed. The CDR3 loop spans 15 amino acids. Germline CDR1 reads MNHEY; CDR2 reads SMNVEV (reference sequence). CDR3 in amino acids: CASSRGQFGNTEAFF.

The V gene is TRBV29-1, the J gene TRBJ1-3. The CDR3 has 14 residues. Germline CDR1 SQVTM, CDR2 ANQGSEA. CDR3 protein: CSVKKQSSGNTIYF.

The chain employs TRBV6-6 and TRBJ2-3; the TCRdb call, TRBD2, lacks DNA for checking. From germline, CDR1 is MNHNY and CDR2 SVGAGI (reference sequence). CDR3 size: 12 residues. CDR3 loop: CASSKTSNTQYF.

The chain uses TRBV2 and TRBJ2-1; TCRdb reports TRBD2, a call that lacks DNA to check it against. The CDR3 runs 16 residues. Germline assignment: CDR1 SNHLY and CDR2 FYNNEI. The CDR3 is CASSPTLAGVYNEQFF.

This chain joins TRBV29-1 and TRBJ1-1. Germline assignment: CDR1 SQVTM and CDR2 ANQGSEA. The CDR3 totals 13 residues. The CDR3 region is CSVETPWDTEAFF.

V gene TRBV4-3 combines with J gene TRBJ2-3; there is no DNA to check the TCRdb D call of TRBD2. The germline V gene encodes CDR1 LGHNA and CDR2 YSLEER. There are 20 residues in the CDR3. The CDR3 sequence is CASSQDLSSGSRSSTDTQYF.

J is TRBJ1-1 and V is TRBV5-1; TCRdb outputs TRBD1, but without DNA this stays unchecked. The CDR3 totals 16 residues. Germline loops: CDR1 SGHRS, CDR2 YFSETQ. The CDR3 is CASSFGTVRMNTEAFF. Complete variable domain (other parts from reference TRBV5-1 and TRBJ1-1): KAGVTQTPRYLIKTRGQQVTLSCSPISGHRSVSWYQQTPGQGLQFLFEYFSETQRNKGNFPGRFSGRQFSNSRSEMNVSTLELGDSALYLCASSFGTVRMNTEAFFGQGTRLTVV.

The rearrangement joins TRBV7-9 to TRBJ2-1. This CDR3 is built from 14 residues. The germline gives CDR1 SEHNR, CDR2 FQNEAQ (reference sequence). The CDR3 protein is CASRSGSSFDEQFF. Together with reference TRBV7-9 and TRBJ2-1, the CDR3 gives the full variable domain: DTGVSQNPRHKITKRGQNVTFRCDPISEHNRLYWYRQTLGQGPEFLTYFQNEAQLEKSRLLSDRFSAERPKGSFSTLEIQRTEQGDSAMYLCASRSGSSFDEQFFGPGTRLTVL.

The J gene is TRBJ1-1, the V gene TRBV7-2. There are 15 residues in the CDR3. CDR1 and CDR2 (germline): SGHTA, FQGNSA. The CDR3 loop is CASSSERGLGAEAFF.